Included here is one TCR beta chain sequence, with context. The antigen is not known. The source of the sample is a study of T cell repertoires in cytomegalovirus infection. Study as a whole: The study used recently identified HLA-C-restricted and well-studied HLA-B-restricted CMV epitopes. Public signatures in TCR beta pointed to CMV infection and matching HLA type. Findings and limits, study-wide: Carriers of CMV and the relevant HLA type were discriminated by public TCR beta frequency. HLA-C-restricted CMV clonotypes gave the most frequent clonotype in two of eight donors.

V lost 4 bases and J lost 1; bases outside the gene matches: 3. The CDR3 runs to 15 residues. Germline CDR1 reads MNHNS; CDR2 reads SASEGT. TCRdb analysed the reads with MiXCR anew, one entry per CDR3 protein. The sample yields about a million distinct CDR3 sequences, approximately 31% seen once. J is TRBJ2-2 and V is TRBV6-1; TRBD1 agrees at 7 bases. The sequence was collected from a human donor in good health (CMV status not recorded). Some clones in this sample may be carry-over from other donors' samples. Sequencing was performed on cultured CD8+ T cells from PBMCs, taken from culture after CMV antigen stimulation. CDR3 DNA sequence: TGTGCCAGCAGTGCGGGACAGAGGAACACCGGGGAGCTGTTTTTT. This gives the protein CASSAGQRNTGELFF.